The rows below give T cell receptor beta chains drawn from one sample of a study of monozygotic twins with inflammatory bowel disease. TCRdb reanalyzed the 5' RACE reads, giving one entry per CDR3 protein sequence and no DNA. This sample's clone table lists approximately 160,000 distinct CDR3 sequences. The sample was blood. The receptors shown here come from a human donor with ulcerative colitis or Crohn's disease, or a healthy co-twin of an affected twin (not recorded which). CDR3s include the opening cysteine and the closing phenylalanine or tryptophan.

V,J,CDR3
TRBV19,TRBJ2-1,CASQRDRGPFLGGNEQFF
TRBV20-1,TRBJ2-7,CSARSPRRSYEQYF
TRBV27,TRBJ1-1,CASSLTTEVNTEAFF
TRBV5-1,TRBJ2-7,CASSLGLAGDREQYF
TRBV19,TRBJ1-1,CASFRGRDTEAFF
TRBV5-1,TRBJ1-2,CASSFRGGDGYTF
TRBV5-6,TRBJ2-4,CASSLGAAKNIQYF
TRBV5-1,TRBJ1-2,CASSLRTGGDGYTF
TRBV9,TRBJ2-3,CASSVEGVMWADTQYF
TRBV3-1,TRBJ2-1,CASSRKLAAYNEQFF
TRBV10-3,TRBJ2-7,CAISDHASGRALSF
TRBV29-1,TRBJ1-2,CSVEDRGQVYGYTF
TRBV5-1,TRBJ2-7,CASSLGRDSSYEQYF
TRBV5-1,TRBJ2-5,CASSLIRVAGETQYF